The clone carrying this TCR beta chain was counted at least ten times. The CDR3 is made up of 12 amino acids. Trimming removed 7 bases at V and 5 bases at J, with 11 bases between. Germline CDR1 is MNHEY and CDR2 is SVGEGT. These data are taken from a study of T cells after yellow fever vaccination. TCRdb reprocessed the 5' RACE reads via MiXCR and lists one record per CDR3 protein. The sample carries just over 250,000 distinct CDR3 sequences, around 4.9% recorded once. This chain joins TRBV6-2 or TRBV6-3 and TRBJ1-1; D ambiguous. Sequenced material: CD4+ T cells sorted from PBMCs, taken on the day of the yellow fever booster vaccination. The receptor comes from a man aged 18 to 29 who received the YFV17D yellow fever vaccine. CDR3 amino acids: CASTLVGTEAFF. The CDR3, as DNA: TGTGCCAGCACCTTAGTAGGAACTGAAGCTTTCTTT.